What follows are 26 T cell receptor beta chains derived from one specimen sequenced in a study of T cell repertoires in cytomegalovirus infection. One entry per CDR3 protein results from TCRdb running MiXCR on the reads. This table has about 490,000 distinct CDR3 sequences, 16% appearing once. Sequenced: CD8+ T cells from PBMCs. The origin of the receptors is a human donor in good health (CMV status not recorded). Some clones in this sample may be carry-over from other donors' samples.

The sample holds many counts of this clonotype. The chain combines TRBV7-8 with TRBJ1-4; no clear D. The germline V and J ends were trimmed by 0 bases and 8 bases, with 13 bases remaining between them. Germline loops: CDR1 SGHVS, CDR2 FQNEAQ. The CDR3 contains 15 residues. CDR3 sequence (DNA): TGTGCCAGCAGCTTAGCGGAGGGCTTTCGGGAAAAACTGTTTTTT. The encoded protein is CASSLAEGFREKLFF.

In this sample, this clonotype turned up a few times. The chain uses TRBV19 and TRBJ1-2; TRBD1 is a possible D gene (5 bases). V was clipped by 5 bases and J by 4 bases, with 20 bases between them. The CDR3 sequence is 16 residues long. Germline CDR1 reads LNHDA; CDR2 reads SQIVND (reference sequence). CDR3 protein: CASSSLGRGDLYGYTF. CDR3 coding DNA: TGTGCCAGTAGTTCGCTGGGAAGGGGCGACCTCTATGGCTACACCTTC.

This clonotype was observed at least ten times. V is TRBV12-3 or TRBV12-4 and J is TRBJ1-4, with 9 bases aligning to TRBD1. The CDR3 totals 14 residues. Trimming removed 6 bases from V and 8 bases from J; junction bases left unmatched: 7. The CDR3 is CASSTGGVREKLFF. The DNA for the CDR3 is TGTGCCAGCAGCACAGGGGGCGTGCGGGAAAAACTGTTTTTT.

This clonotype was seen ten or more times. The chain uses TRBV12-3 or TRBV12-4 and TRBJ1-2, with D unclear. V was cut by 8 bases and J by 6 bases, with 16 bases left in between. The CDR3 runs 13 residues. The DNA for the CDR3 is TGTGCCAGCTTCCCTAAGGCGGCCCATGGCTACACCTTC. Protein: CASFPKAAHGYTF.

This clonotype came up many times. The V gene is TRBV6-1, the J gene TRBJ2-1; 7 nucleotides line up with TRBD1. This CDR3 has 14 residues. CDR1 MNHNS and CDR2 SASEGT come from the germline V gene. Trimming at V came to 3 bases and at J to 4 bases, leaving 3 bases not matched to a gene. For the CDR3, the DNA is TGTGCCAGCAGTGATGGGACAGTTTACAATGAGCAGTTCTTC. This sequence encodes CASSDGTVYNEQFF.

This clonotype turned up a few times. The rearrangement links TRBV4-2 to TRBJ2-1, with TRBD2 matching over 9 bases. CDR3 length equals 18 residues. Per germline, CDR1 LGHNA and CDR2 YNFKEQ. V lost 0 bases and J lost 5; bases outside the gene matches: 11. The CDR3, as DNA: TGTGCCAGCAGCCAAGATGGTTTGGCTAGCGGGGAAAACAATGAGCAGTTCTTC. Translation: CASSQDGLASGENNEQFF.

Ten or more counts support this clonotype. V is TRBV11-1 and J is TRBJ2-7, with 8 nucleotides matching TRBD2. CDR3 length: 16 residues. V gave up 4 bases and J gave up 5 bases; unmatched junction bases: 13. CDR1 and CDR2 (germline): SGHAT, FQDESV (reference sequence). The CDR3 loop reads CASSSTGAGVRHEQYF. For the CDR3, the DNA is TGTGCCAGCAGCTCTACAGGAGCGGGAGTTCGCCACGAGCAGTACTTC.

V usage is TRBV7-9 and J usage is TRBJ2-7, with TRBD1 identical over 8 bases. After removal of 4 bases from V and 3 bases from J, the junction contained 8 bases not matched to a gene. This CDR3 region has 15 residues. The germline V gene has CDR1 SEHNR and CDR2 FQNEAQ (reference sequence). CDR3 coding DNA: TGTGCCAGCAGCTCCTCCAGGGGGCAGGACTACGAGCAGTACTTC. Its translation is CASSSSRGQDYEQYF.

The chain's CDR3 is CASSPRGKGYNEQFF. The CDR3 nucleotides read TGTGCCAGCTCACCGAGAGGGAAAGGATACAATGAGCAGTTCTTC. V and J are TRBV18 and TRBJ2-1; weak D call: TRBD2 (5 bases). V lost 3 bases to trimming and J lost 4 bases, with 13 bases between them. Looked up from germline, CDR1 is KGHSH and CDR2 is LQKENI. The CDR3 extends over 15 amino acids. Based on the CDR3 plus reference TRBV18 and TRBJ2-1, the full variable domain is NAGVMQNPRHLVRRRGQEARLRCSPMKGHSHVYWYRQLPEEGLKFMVYLQKENIIDESGMPKERFSAEFPKEGPSILRIQQVVRGDSAAYFCASSPRGKGYNEQFFGPGTRLTVL.

This clonotype was detected ten times or more. The chain joins TRBV7-2 to TRBJ1-3, with D tentatively TRBD1 (6 bases). The germline V gene has CDR1 SGHTA and CDR2 FQGNSA. There are 20 residues in the CDR3. V was cut by 5 bases and J by 4 bases, with 30 bases left in between. CDR3 residues: CASSLGGAWEGDHRGNTIYF. The DNA of the CDR3 is TGTGCCAGCAGCCTTGGGGGCGCGTGGGAGGGGGACCACCGCGGAAACACCATATATTTT.

The CDR3 bases are TGCAGTGCTAGAGAGTGGGCCCGGTCCTATAATTCACCCCTCCACTTT. Protein sequence: CSAREWARSYNSPLHF. The chain couples TRBV20-1 to TRBJ1-6, with unresolved D. Germline V gives CDR1 DFQATT, CDR2 SNEGSKA (reference sequence). The length of the CDR3 is 16 residues. V lost 0 bases, J lost 1 base, and 10 bases lay in between.

This clonotype appeared a single time. The chain uses TRBV20-1 and TRBJ2-7; 9 bases match TRBD2. CDR3 length: 15 residues. The germline V gene encodes CDR1 DFQATT and CDR2 SNEGSKA (reference sequence). V trimming: 5 bases; J trimming: 0 bases; junction bases outside the gene matches: 8. CDR3 sequence reads: CSAVLAGLSSYEQYF. In nucleotides, the CDR3 is TGCAGTGCTGTCCTAGCGGGGCTTAGCTCCTACGAGCAGTACTTC.

This clonotype was seen only a few times. V is TRBV15 and J is TRBJ2-7; the D is unclear. Between the trimmed V and J ends, which lost 3 bases and 6 bases, there was a span of 12 bases. There are 13 residues in the CDR3. Germline V CDR1 and CDR2: LNHNV, YYDKDF (reference sequence). The CDR3 DNA is TGTGCCACCAGCAGGACCTTTGCAACCGAGCAGTACTTC. Amino acid sequence: CATSRTFATEQYF.

This clonotype was detected a few times. The chain links TRBV2 to TRBJ2-1; the D gene is possibly TRBD1 (6 bases). Germline CDR1 reads SNHLY; CDR2 reads FYNNEI. The V end lost 6 bases, the J end lost 3 bases, and 9 bases lay between the germline ends. The CDR3 extends over 13 amino acids. The CDR3 protein is CASSWTDYNEQFF. Written as DNA, the CDR3 is TGTGCCAGCAGCTGGACAGACTACAATGAGCAGTTCTTC.

This clonotype was detected ten times or more. The V and J genes are TRBV7-2 and TRBJ2-2; 10 nucleotides line up with TRBD2. CDR1 and CDR2 (germline): SGHTA, FQGNSA. Unmatched junction bases numbered 11, after V lost 5 bases and J lost 5 bases. The length of the CDR3 is 17 residues. CDR3 nucleotides: TGTGCCAGCAGCCCACGCACCCGGACTAGCGGAACCGGGGAGCTGTTTTTT. Protein: CASSPRTRTSGTGELFF.

Here the CDR3 DNA reads TGTGCCAGCAGCCCCCGGACCGGAAAACTGTTTTTT. It is translated as CASSPRTGKLFF. V gene TRBV9 combines with J gene TRBJ1-4, with unresolved D. V lost 4 bases to trimming and J lost 10 bases, with 11 bases between them. CDR1 and CDR2 (germline): SGDLS, YYNGEE. The CDR3 covers 12 residues.

About this clonotype itself: Compared with germline, one end of the junction differs, possibly owing to a read error. V is TRBV12-3 or TRBV12-4 and J is TRBJ1-2; D may be TRBD1 (5 bases). The length of the CDR3 is 14 residues. CDR3 region: CASSPGTVLYGYTF. The CDR3 DNA follows: TGTGCAAGCAGTCCAGGGACCGTGCTCTATGGCTACACCTTC.

The V call is TRBV27, the J call TRBJ2-7; 9 bases line up with TRBD1. The J segment lost 5 bases and the V segment lost 7 bases, leaving 12 bases of the junction unmatched. Germline CDR1 reads MNHEY; CDR2 reads SMNVEV (reference sequence). This CDR3 contains 15 residues. CDR3 in amino acids: CASTPGQGSLNEQYF. CDR3 in DNA: TGTGCCAGCACTCCGGGACAGGGCTCGTTGAACGAGCAGTACTTC.

The sample holds many counts of this clonotype. The V call is TRBV7-6, the J call TRBJ2-3; a possible D gene is TRBD2 (7 bases). This CDR3 is built from 15 residues. V lost 1 base and J 4 bases, leaving 12 bases between the germline ends. Germline CDR1 reads SGHVS; CDR2 reads FNYEAQ. This CDR3 is CASSLDGGQADTQYF. The CDR3 nucleotides are TGTGCCAGCAGCTTAGACGGGGGGCAAGCAGATACGCAGTATTTT. Variable domain in full (rest from reference TRBV7-6 and TRBJ2-3): GAGVSQSPRYKVTKRGQDVALRCDPISGHVSLYWYRQALGQGPEFLTYFNYEAQQDKSGLPNDRFSAERPEGSISTLTIQRTEQRDSAMYRCASSLDGGQADTQYFGPGTRLTVL.

This clonotype has just a few counts. The gene calls are TRBV6-6 and TRBJ2-7; weak D call: TRBD2 (6 bases). V dropped 0 bases and J dropped 1 base, with 10 bases sitting between them. Germline V gene sequence: CDR1 MNHNY, CDR2 SVGAGI (reference sequence). CDR3 length equals 15 residues. DNA of the CDR3: TGTGCCAGCAGTTACTCGTCGGGGGTGTCCTACGAGCAGTACTTC. It translates to CASSYSSGVSYEQYF.

This clonotype was observed at least ten times. The rearrangement joins TRBV28 to TRBJ1-5, with D perhaps TRBD1 (6 bases). V lost 6 bases, J lost 6 bases, and 18 bases lay in between. Germline V CDR1 and CDR2: MDHEN, SYDVKM. The CDR3 has 15 residues. The CDR3 region is CASSSGTPIRQPQHF. In nucleotides, the CDR3 is TGTGCCAGCAGCTCCGGGACACCTATACGTCAGCCCCAGCATTTT.

With regard to this clonotype: This may come from a read error, since a much larger clone is one base off. V usage is TRBV6-6 and J usage is TRBJ2-4, with TRBD1 matching over 8 bases. After removal of 2 bases from V and 0 bases from J, the junction contained 3 bases not matched to a gene. Germline V gives CDR1 MNHNY, CDR2 SVGAGI (reference sequence). The CDR3 length is 16 residues. CDR3 nucleotide sequence: TGTGCCAGCAGTTACCCGGACAGGGAAGCCAAAAACATTCAGTACTTC. Protein sequence: CASSYPDREAKNIQYF.

This chain links TRBV10-3 with TRBJ2-2; tentatively, D is TRBD1 (6 bases). The germline V and J ends were trimmed by 1 base and 1 base, with 10 bases remaining between them. This CDR3 spans 16 amino acids. CDR1 and CDR2 from the germline V gene are ENHRY and SYGVKD. The CDR3 DNA sequence: TGTGCCATCAGTGAGTGGAGGACAGTGAACACCGGGGAGCTGTTTTTT. Translation: CAISEWRTVNTGELFF.

Ten or more counts support this clonotype. This sequence joins TRBV4-2 and TRBJ2-2; D remains unclear. V was cut by 0 bases and J by 6 bases, with 8 bases left in between. The germline V gene has CDR1 LGHNA and CDR2 YNFKEQ. CDR3 length equals 14 residues. DNA for the CDR3: TGTGCCAGCAGCCAAGATCTGGGCCCCGGGGAGCTGTTTTTT. This sequence encodes CASSQDLGPGELFF.

This clonotype was counted only a few times. The chain is built from TRBV9 and TRBJ2-3; D may be TRBD2 (5 bases). Trimming stripped 0 bases from V and 2 bases from J, with 16 bases between. The germline V gene has CDR1 SGDLS and CDR2 YYNGEE. CDR3 length equals 17 residues. For the CDR3, the DNA is TGTGCCAGCAGCGTAGCTTTTACGGAGGCTGCCACAGATACGCAGTATTTT. It encodes CASSVAFTEAATDTQYF.

The genes are TRBV11-2 and TRBJ2-1; TRBD2 aligns across 8 bases. CDR1 and CDR2 (germline): SGHAT, FQNNGV. The ends lost 11 bases at V and 3 bases at J; junction bases unmatched: 6. The length of the CDR3 is 13 residues. Written as DNA, the CDR3 is TGTGCCGAAGCGGGGGCAGGCTACAATGAGCAGTTCTTC. This sequence encodes CAEAGAGYNEQFF.